Listed here is a single T cell receptor (beta chain). Which antigen it targets is not known. Nothing much larger sits one base from this clone, and base qualities are not available. This sample was taken from a study of Ad26.COV2.S vaccination and SARS-CoV-2 variants (dated by TCRdb to 2020 to 2023). With regard to the full study: Donors in the vaccine arm were drawn from COV1001, a multicentre, randomized, double-blind, placebo-controlled phase I-IIa trial testing Ad26.COV2.S in healthy adults. Participants in the trial were split at random into five groups of five each, receiving low-dose or high-dose Ad26.COV2.S once or twice, or else placebo on both occasions. Ad26.COV2.S was administered intramuscularly at a dose of 5x10^10 or 1x10^11 viral particles, either as one shot or as two shots given 56 days apart. Blinding of investigators to trial group allocation was maintained during experiments and outcome assessment. The TCR-sequenced set comprised around 30 samples: some 20 Ad26.COV2.S vaccine recipients, 5 placebo recipients and 8 SARS-CoV-2 convalescent individuals. TCRbeta repertoire sequencing was used to assess the specificity and breadth of SARS-CoV-2-reactive T cell receptors after Ad26.COV2.S vaccination. Overall study outcomes, separate from this receptor: The study lacked the statistical power to compare responses across vaccine doses or regimens. The authors noted that total T cell responses may have been underestimated by the TCR breadth and depth analyses. Compared with placebo recipients, Ad26.COV2.S recipients showed higher spike-specific TCR breadth (P = 0.0014). Comparable non-spike TCR breadth was observed between vaccine and placebo recipients, consistent with only spike being contained in the vaccine. Substantial breadth of spike-specific CD8+ and CD4+ T cell responses was reported after vaccination.

The germline V and J ends show losses of 1 base and 3 bases respectively, and no gene match explains 11 bases of the junction. CDR3 length: 17 amino acids, cysteine to phenylalanine. The only DNA kept is the CDR3, 51 bases in frame from the first base. According to the germline V gene, CDR1 reads MDHEN and CDR2 reads SYDVKM. Per the publication, the treatment or condition label means: about 20 received Ad26.COV2.S at low or high dose, single or two shots; 5 received placebo; per-sample allocation not given. For vaccine and placebo recipients, repertoires were sequenced using samples collected on day 63 after the first injection. Between 29 July and 7 August 2020, Cohort 1b enrolled 20 to 30 adults aged 18-55 years at one site in Boston, USA. Ad26.COV2.S was a replication-incompetent adenovirus type 26 vector expressing a prefusion-stabilized SARS-CoV-2 spike protein from the original Wuhan strain.

The immunoSEQ Assay was used to sequence TCRbeta CDR3 regions. After extraction, genomic DNA underwent amplification by bias-controlled multiplex PCR, followed by high-throughput sequencing. In the original analysis: To quantify the absolute abundance of every unique TCRbeta CDR3 region, sequences were collapsed and filtered. T cell fraction was estimated by normalizing TCRbeta template counts to usable DNA, which was measured by amplifying reference genes present in all nucleated cells. Repertoire TCRs were annotated as SARS-CoV-2-specific when V gene, CDR3 amino acid sequence and J gene were exactly matched to a known reactive TCR set. The reference SARS-CoV-2 TCR set was obtained from MIRA and was filtered for enrichment in COVID-19-positive ImmuneCODE repertoires, whereby public or cross-reactive TCRs were removed. Using the MIRA antigens, annotated TCRs were further analysed by specific ORF or by position within an ORF. Breadth was defined as the number of annotated unique rearrangements divided by the total number of unique productive rearrangements, and depth was defined as the summed frequency of the annotated unique rearrangements. TCR breadth was compared between groups using two-sided Wilcoxon rank-sum tests. The table comes from immuneACCESS by way of TCRdb, which keeps in-frame sequences with V and J called. Part of the clones is missing from these tables; in studies checked, under half for an unresolved V gene and the rest for unknown reasons. V and J calls and clone size follow that table, whereas D and trimming were derived from the DNA. Counted in this sample were 400,000 to 450,000 clones; 90% of them appeared once. The ten most abundant clones make up roughly 4.3% of the sample.

Sequences were derived from peripheral blood, sampled in a trial of Ad26.COV2.S vaccine versus placebo. The clonotype was recovered from a person between 18 and 60 years old who received the Ad26.COV2.S COVID-19 vaccine or a placebo. This receptor chain uses TRBV28 and TRBJ2-7, with TRBD1 matching 8 junction bases. DNA sequence: TGTGCCAGCAGTTTATTCGCAGGGGGCAATCGTTTCTACGAGCAGTACTTC. Its translation reads: CASSLFAGGNRFYEQYF.